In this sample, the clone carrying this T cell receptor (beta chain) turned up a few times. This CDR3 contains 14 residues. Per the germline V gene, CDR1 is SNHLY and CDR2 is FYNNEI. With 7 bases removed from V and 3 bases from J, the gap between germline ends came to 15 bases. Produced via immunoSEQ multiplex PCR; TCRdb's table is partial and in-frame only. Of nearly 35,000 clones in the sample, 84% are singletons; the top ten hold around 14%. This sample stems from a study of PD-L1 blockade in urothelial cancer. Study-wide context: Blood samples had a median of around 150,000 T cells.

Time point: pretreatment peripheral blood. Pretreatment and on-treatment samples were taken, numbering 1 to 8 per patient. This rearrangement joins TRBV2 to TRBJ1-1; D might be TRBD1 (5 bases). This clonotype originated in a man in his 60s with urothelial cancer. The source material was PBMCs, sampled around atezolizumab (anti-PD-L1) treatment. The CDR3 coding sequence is TGTGCCAGCAAGAGGGACTCTCAAGACACTGAAGCTTTCTTT. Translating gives CASKRDSQDTEAFF.